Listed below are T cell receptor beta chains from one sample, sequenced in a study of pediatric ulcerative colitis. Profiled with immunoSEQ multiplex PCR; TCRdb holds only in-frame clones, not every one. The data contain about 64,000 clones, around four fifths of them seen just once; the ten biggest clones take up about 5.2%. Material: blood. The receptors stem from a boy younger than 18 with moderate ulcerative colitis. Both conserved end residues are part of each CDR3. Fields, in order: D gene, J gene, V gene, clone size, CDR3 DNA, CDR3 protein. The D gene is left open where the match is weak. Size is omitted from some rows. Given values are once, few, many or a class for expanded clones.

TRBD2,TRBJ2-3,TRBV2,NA,TGTGCCAGCAGCCGAGGCGGGGGAGATACGCAGTATTTT,CASSRGGGDTQYF
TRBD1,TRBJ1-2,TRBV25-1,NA,TGTGCCAGCAGTGAGGCCGGACAGGGAAGAGGCTACACCTTC,CASSEAGQGRGYTF
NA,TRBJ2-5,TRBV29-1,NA,TGCAGCGTTGAAAAGAACCGGGAGACCCAGTACTTC,CSVEKNRETQYF
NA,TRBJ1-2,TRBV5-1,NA,TGCGCCAGCAGCTTCGACAGGAACTATGGCTACACCTTC,CASSFDRNYGYTF
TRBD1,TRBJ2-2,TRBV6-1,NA,TGTGCCAGCAGTGCCTCCACCGCCCGGGACAGGGACACCGGGGAGCTGTTTTTT,CASSASTARDRDTGELFF
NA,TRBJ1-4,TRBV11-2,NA,TGTGCCAGCAGCTTAGATAGGGTCTCGGAAAAACTGTTTTTT,CASSLDRVSEKLFF
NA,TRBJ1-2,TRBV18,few,TGTGCCAGCTCACCACTGGCACAGGCCTATGGCTACACCTTC,CASSPLAQAYGYTF
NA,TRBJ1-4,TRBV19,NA,TGTGCCAGTAGTATTTTCCCTTCGAGTGAAAAACTGTTTTTT,CASSIFPSSEKLFF
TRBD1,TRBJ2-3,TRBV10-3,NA,TGTGCCATCAGTCTTGGACAGGGAGGTACAGATACGCAGTATTTT,CAISLGQGGTDTQYF
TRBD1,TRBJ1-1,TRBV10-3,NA,TGTGCCATCAGGGCAGGACAGGGTTCGAACACTGAAGCTTTCTTT,CAIRAGQGSNTEAFF